Described below is a single T cell receptor beta chain sequence and its context. Antigen unknown. This sample was taken from a study of vaccination and CD4 T cells after COVID-19. Study details: Once diagnosed, patients had post-COVID samples drawn a median about 100 days later (range 35 to 161). Regarding the study as a whole: For convalescent patients, a median 86.3% of reactive clones surfaced exclusively after vaccination.

Sequencing of DNA taken from cultured CD4+ T cells relied on the Oncomine TCR Beta short-read assay. Using its own MiXCR run on the PCR reads, TCRdb lists one record per CDR3 protein. The sample yields some 9,500 distinct CDR3 sequences, about 65% seen once. J gave up 1 base and V 5 bases, and 10 bases lay outside the gene matches. CDR1 and CDR2 (germline): SGHVS, FQNEAQ. The CDR3 has 16 amino acids. Sample treatment: roughly ten-day PBMC culture with coronavirus spike peptide pools or control peptides (ViraFEST assay). IL-2 at roughly 10 IU/ml and peptide pools at 9 to 10 ug/ml were added to PBMCs cultured at over 1.5 million per well.

The chain employs TRBV7-8 and TRBJ2-5; 7 bases map to TRBD2. The source was CD4+ T cells from blood, cultured in vitro, collected before SARS-CoV-2 vaccination. The clonotype was recovered from a human donor who had recovered from COVID-19. CDR3 DNA: TGTGCCAGCAGCCCGAACCGCGGGAGAACCCAAGAGACCCAGTACTTC. Translation gives CASSPNRGRTQETQYF. The full variable domain, its missing parts supplied by reference TRBV7-8 and TRBJ2-5, is GAGVSQSPRYKVAKRGQDVALRCDPISGHVSLFWYQQALGQGPEFLTYFQNEAQLDKSGLPSDRFFAERPEGSVSTLKIQRTQQEDSAVYLCASSPNRGRTQETQYFGPGTRLLVL.